The 21 T cell receptor beta chains given below trace back to one sample, sequenced in a study of cytomegalovirus exposure and HLA in healthy donors. PCR amplification relied on 60 Vbeta primers (plus 13 Jbeta primers). The data were produced by immunoSEQ multiplex PCR, yet TCRdb's version contains in-frame clones alone and is incomplete. This sample carries about 160,000 clones, 75% of them seen once, and the ten largest clones take approximately 3%. What was sequenced was PBMCs. Receptors originate from a woman in her fifties or sixties in good health and CMV-seropositive.

The V call is TRBV5-1, the J call TRBJ2-5, with 9 nucleotides matching TRBD1. V lost 4 bases, J lost 4 bases, and 5 bases stayed unmatched. CDR3 length equals 14 residues. The germline CDR1 and CDR2 sequences are SGHRS and YFSETQ. CDR3 loop: CASSPGQGTETQYF. The DNA for the CDR3 is TGCGCCAGCAGCCCGGGACAGGGAACAGAGACCCAGTACTTC.

This rearrangement joins TRBV7-6 to TRBJ1-4; TRBD1 might be the D (6 bases). From germline, CDR1 is SGHVS and CDR2 FNYEAQ. The V end lost 0 bases, the J end lost 6 bases, and 11 bases lay between the germline ends. CDR3 length: 15 amino acids. The CDR3 spells CASSLAQGLYEKLFF. The DNA for the CDR3 is TGTGCCAGCAGCTTAGCCCAGGGGCTGTATGAAAAACTGTTTTTT.

The chain carries TRBV5-1 and TRBJ2-5, with D tentatively TRBD1 (5 bases). The better agreement between TRBJ2-7 and the DNA end casts doubt on the J call. CDR3 length equals 16 residues. Germline CDR1 SGHRS, CDR2 YFSETQ. CDR3 nucleotides: TGCGCCAGCAGCTTGGCCACAGGCACCAATTCCTACGAGCAGTACTTC. Protein: CASSLATGTNSYEQYF.

The genes are TRBV7-9 and TRBJ2-3, with D perhaps matching TRBD2 (6 bases). The CDR3 has 16 residues. Per the germline V gene, CDR1 is SEHNR and CDR2 is FQNEAQ (reference sequence). Trimming pared 6 bases from V and 2 bases from J, leaving 18 bases between. The chain's CDR3 is CASSVGGGGLTDTQYF. Here the CDR3 DNA reads TGTGCCAGCAGTGTAGGTGGGGGAGGACTCACAGATACGCAGTATTTT. The complete variable domain, with remaining parts taken from reference TRBV7-9 and TRBJ2-3, reads DTGVSQNPRHKITKRGQNVTFRCDPISEHNRLYWYRQTLGQGPEFLTYFQNEAQLEKSRLLSDRFSAERPKGSFSTLEIQRTEQGDSAMYLCASSVGGGGLTDTQYFGPGTRLTVL.

V and J are TRBV7-3 and TRBJ1-1, with D perhaps TRBD1 (5 bases). V shed 0 bases and J shed 4 bases, with 9 bases lying between them. The CDR3 runs 14 residues. The V gene's germline CDR1 is SGHTA and CDR2 FQGTGA. The CDR3 nucleotides are TGTGCCAGCAGCTTAACGGGGGGGACCACTGAAGCTTTCTTT. Translated, it gives CASSLTGGTTEAFF.

Notes on this clone: Other DNA variants within this sample encode the same CDR3. The chain combines TRBV6-1 with TRBJ1-2; D not certain. Germline assignment: CDR1 MNHNS and CDR2 SASEGT. The length of the CDR3 is 11 residues. V lost 6 bases and J lost 8, with 10 bases in between. The CDR3 is CASSESNGYTF. CDR3 coding DNA: TGTGCCAGCAGCGAAAGCAACGGCTACACCTTC.

Points on this clone: A read error may account for a junction end that differs from germline. This sequence joins TRBV29-1 and TRBJ2-5; 14 bases agree with TRBD2. The germline V gene has CDR1 SQVTM and CDR2 ANQGSEA. CDR3 length: 15 amino acids. DNA of the CDR3: TGCAGCGTTGTGGGGACTAGCGGGGGTCAAGCGACCCAGTACTTC. It translates to CSVVGTSGGQATQYF.

Only a few counts were recorded for this clone. The chain has TRBV4-1 and TRBJ2-5, with TRBD2 matching over 7 bases. Per the germline V gene, CDR1 is MGHRA and CDR2 is YSYEKL. The CDR3 has 17 amino acids. J was trimmed by 2 bases and V by 0 bases; bases with no gene match: 9. The CDR3 DNA is TGCGCCAGCAGCCAAGATCCCCATGGGGGGGGACAAGAGACCCAGTACTTC. This sequence encodes CASSQDPHGGGQETQYF.

This clone was found once. V gene TRBV7-9 combines with J gene TRBJ1-1, with D hard to call. Trimming cost V 5 bases and J 10 bases, with 17 bases left between them. Germline values: CDR1 SEHNR, CDR2 FQNEAQ (reference sequence). CDR3 length: 13 amino acids. The CDR3 here is CASSILRGNRAFF. The CDR3 nucleotides read TGTGCCAGCAGCATCCTTCGGGGAAACAGAGCTTTCTTT.

This rearrangement joins TRBV7-9 to TRBJ2-7; TRBD1 is a possible D gene (6 bases). Per germline, CDR1 SEHNR and CDR2 FQNEAQ (reference sequence). V was cut by 5 bases and J by 2 bases, with 13 bases left in between. The CDR3 totals 14 residues. The CDR3 coding sequence is TGTGCCAGCAGCCCCGAGGGACATCCCTACGAGCAGTACTTC. This codes for CASSPEGHPYEQYF.

The chain couples TRBV5-1 to TRBJ2-5, with TRBD2 matching over 7 bases. CDR3 length equals 14 residues. Losses at the gene ends were 5 bases for V and 3 bases for J; bases not matched to a gene: 7. CDR1 is SGHRS, CDR2 YFSETQ, per germline. CDR3 in DNA: TGCGCCAGCAGTTGGGGTGCGGGGGAAGAGACCCAGTACTTC. Protein: CASSWGAGEETQYF. The variable domain in full, completed from reference TRBV5-1 and TRBJ2-5, reads KAGVTQTPRYLIKTRGQQVTLSCSPISGHRSVSWYQQTPGQGLQFLFEYFSETQRNKGNFPGRFSGRQFSNSRSEMNVSTLELGDSALYLCASSWGAGEETQYFGPGTRLLVL.

The CDR3 is CASSLGGLGGEAFF. CDR3 DNA sequence: TGTGCCAGCAGCTTAGGAGGGTTAGGTGGCGAAGCTTTCTTT. The V call is TRBV11-3, the J call TRBJ1-1; no firm D call. CDR3 length equals 14 residues. V was shortened by 1 base and J by 8 bases, with 14 bases between the two germline ends. Germline loops: CDR1 SGHNT, CDR2 YENEEA.

V gene TRBV30 combines with J gene TRBJ2-7, with D possibly TRBD1 on 6 matching bases. Germline V gene data show CDR1 as GTSNPN and CDR2 as SVGIG (reference sequence). The CDR3 loop spans 11 amino acids. The V gene lost 3 bases and the J gene lost 7 bases, with 10 bases spanning the gap. CDR3 sequence (DNA): TGTGCCTGGAGCAGGGGCCCAGAGCAGTACTTC. It specifies CAWSRGPEQYF.

At least ten counts were recorded for this clone. This sequence joins TRBV6-5 and TRBJ1-2; the D gene is possibly TRBD1 (6 bases). Trimming removed 0 bases from V and 6 bases from J, with 17 bases in between. Germline V lookup: CDR1 MNHEY, CDR2 SVGAGI. The CDR3 spans 16 residues. The DNA of the CDR3 is TGTGCCAGCAGTTACTCGGGGGCCCGTGGGGTGGATGGCTACACCTTC. It specifies CASSYSGARGVDGYTF.

The V and J genes are TRBV9 and TRBJ1-1, with D possibly TRBD1 on 5 matching bases. The CDR3 sequence is 13 residues long. The V and J ends lost 4 bases and 7 bases respectively, with 14 bases between them. From germline, CDR1 is SGDLS and CDR2 YYNGEE. This chain's CDR3 is CASSPREGSEAFF. Written as DNA, the CDR3 is TGTGCCAGCAGCCCCCGGGAGGGGAGTGAAGCTTTCTTT.

The rearrangement links TRBV9 to TRBJ2-7; TRBD1 is a possible D gene (6 bases). With 5 bases removed from V and 6 bases from J, the gap between germline ends came to 24 bases. The length of the CDR3 is 16 residues. Germline values: CDR1 SGDLS, CDR2 YYNGEE. CDR3: CASSRTYTGTQREQYF. For the CDR3, the DNA is TGTGCCAGCAGTAGAACTTACACAGGGACGCAGCGCGAGCAGTACTTC.

The CDR3 here is CASNYGTENQPQHF. The CDR3 DNA follows: TGTGCCAGCAATTACGGGACAGAGAATCAGCCCCAGCATTTT. J is TRBJ1-5 and V is TRBV2; TRBD1 agrees at 7 bases. This CDR3 comprises 14 residues. Per germline, CDR1 SNHLY and CDR2 FYNNEI. V dropped 7 bases and J dropped 4; count of bases not matched to a gene: 7.

The rearrangement links TRBV7-9 to TRBJ1-5; D might be TRBD1 (6 bases). CDR1 SEHNR and CDR2 FQNEAQ come from the germline V gene (reference sequence). The CDR3 runs 13 residues. The germline V and J ends were trimmed by 5 bases and 5 bases, with 10 bases remaining between them. The DNA of the CDR3 is TGTGCCAGCAGCCCCAGACAGGATCAGCCCCAGCATTTT. It codes for CASSPRQDQPQHF.

Concerning this clone itself: The junction and the germline gene differ at one end; a read error may be behind it. The chain has TRBV2 and TRBJ1-2; unclear D gene. The CDR3 sequence is 18 residues long. Germline CDR1 reads SNHLY; CDR2 reads FYNNEI. This chain's CDR3 is CASTLASSNMKTNCGYTF. The CDR3 DNA reads as TGTGCCAGCACCCTAGCCTCATCAAACATGAAAACTAACTGTGGCTACACCTTC. Together with reference TRBV2 and TRBJ1-2, the CDR3 gives the full variable domain: EPEVTQTPSHQVTQMGQEVILRCVPISNHLYFYWYRQILGQKVEFLVSFYNNEISEKSEIFDDQFSVERPDGSNFTLKIRSTKLEDSAMYFCASTLASSNMKTNCGYTFGSGTRLTVV.

In this sample, this clone turned up a few times. The rearrangement uses TRBV18 and TRBJ2-7; 11 positions agree with TRBD1. This CDR3 has 15 residues. With V trimmed by 5 bases and J by 4 bases, 7 bases remained unmatched. Germline assignment: CDR1 KGHSH and CDR2 LQKENI. The DNA of the CDR3 is TGTGCCAGCTCATCGGGACAGGGGGTCAGGTACGAGCAGTACTTC. It yields the protein CASSSGQGVRYEQYF. Based on the CDR3 plus reference TRBV18 and TRBJ2-7, the full variable domain is NAGVMQNPRHLVRRRGQEARLRCSPMKGHSHVYWYRQLPEEGLKFMVYLQKENIIDESGMPKERFSAEFPKEGPSILRIQQVVRGDSAAYFCASSSGQGVRYEQYFGPGTRLTVT.

CDR3 sequence: CASSPAIGEFGNTIYF. Here the CDR3 DNA reads TGTGCCAGCTCACCCGCCATAGGGGAATTCGGAAACACCATATATTTT. V gene TRBV18 combines with J gene TRBJ1-3; TRBD1 is a possible D gene (5 bases). Between the trimmed V and J ends, which lost 3 bases and 4 bases, there was a span of 16 bases. Germline CDR1 reads KGHSH; CDR2 reads LQKENI. This CDR3 has 16 residues. The full variable domain, with the rest looked up from reference TRBV18 and TRBJ1-3, is NAGVMQNPRHLVRRRGQEARLRCSPMKGHSHVYWYRQLPEEGLKFMVYLQKENIIDESGMPKERFSAEFPKEGPSILRIQQVVRGDSAAYFCASSPAIGEFGNTIYFGEGSWLTVV.